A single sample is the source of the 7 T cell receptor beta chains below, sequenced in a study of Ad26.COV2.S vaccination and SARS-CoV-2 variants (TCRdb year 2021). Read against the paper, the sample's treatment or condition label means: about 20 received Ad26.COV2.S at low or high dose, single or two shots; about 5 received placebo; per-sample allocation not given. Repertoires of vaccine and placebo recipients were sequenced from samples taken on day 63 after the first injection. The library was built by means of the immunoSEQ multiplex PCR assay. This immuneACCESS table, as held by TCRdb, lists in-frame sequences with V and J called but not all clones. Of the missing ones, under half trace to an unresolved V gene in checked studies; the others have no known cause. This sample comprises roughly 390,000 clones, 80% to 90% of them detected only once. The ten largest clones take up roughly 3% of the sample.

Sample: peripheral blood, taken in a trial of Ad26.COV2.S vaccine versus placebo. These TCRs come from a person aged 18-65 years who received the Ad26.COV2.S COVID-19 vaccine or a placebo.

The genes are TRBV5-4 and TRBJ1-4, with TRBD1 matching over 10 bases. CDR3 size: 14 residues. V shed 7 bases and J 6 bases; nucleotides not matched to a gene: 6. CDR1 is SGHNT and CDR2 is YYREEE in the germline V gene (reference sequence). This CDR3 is CASGGTGEDEKLFF. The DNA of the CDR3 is TGTGCCAGCGGGGGGACAGGGGAAGATGAAAAACTGTTTTTT.

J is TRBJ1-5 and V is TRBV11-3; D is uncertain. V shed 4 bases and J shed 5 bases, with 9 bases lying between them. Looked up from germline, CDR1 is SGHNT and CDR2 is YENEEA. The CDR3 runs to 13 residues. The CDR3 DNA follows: TGTGCCAGCAGCTCGGGTTATTATCAGCCCCAGCATTTT. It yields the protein CASSSGYYQPQHF.

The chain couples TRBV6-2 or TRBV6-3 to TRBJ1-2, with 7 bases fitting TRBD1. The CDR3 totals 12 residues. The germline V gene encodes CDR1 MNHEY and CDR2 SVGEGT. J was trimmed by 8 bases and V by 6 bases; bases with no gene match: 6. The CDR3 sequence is CASSRDSLGYTF. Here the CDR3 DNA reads TGTGCCAGCAGCCGGGACAGCCTCGGCTACACCTTC.

The CDR3 bases are TGTGCCAGCAGCCTGGGGGGCAGGGGGGCAGATACGCAGTATTTT. Translated: CASSLGGRGADTQYF. The V gene is TRBV5-4, the J gene TRBJ2-3; the D gene is possibly TRBD1 (7 bases). V dropped 4 bases and J dropped 4 bases, with 16 bases sitting between them. Germline lookup yields CDR1 SGHNT and CDR2 YYREEE (reference sequence). CDR3 length: 15 residues.

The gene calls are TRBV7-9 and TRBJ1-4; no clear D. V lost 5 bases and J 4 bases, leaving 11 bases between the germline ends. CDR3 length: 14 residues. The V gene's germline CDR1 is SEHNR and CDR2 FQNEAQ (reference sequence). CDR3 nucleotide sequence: TGTGCCAGCAGCCGGACGGGCAATAATGAAAAACTGTTTTTT. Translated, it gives CASSRTGNNEKLFF. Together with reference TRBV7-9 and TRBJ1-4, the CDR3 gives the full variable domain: DTGVSQNPRHKITKRGQNVTFRCDPISEHNRLYWYRQTLGQGPEFLTYFQNEAQLEKSRLLSDRFSAERPKGSFSTLEIQRTEQGDSAMYLCASSRTGNNEKLFFGSGTQLSVL.

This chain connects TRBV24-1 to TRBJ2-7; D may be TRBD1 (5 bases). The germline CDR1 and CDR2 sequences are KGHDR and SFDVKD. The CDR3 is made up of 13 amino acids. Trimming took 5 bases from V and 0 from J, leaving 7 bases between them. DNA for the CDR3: TGTGCCACCAGTGCAGGGTCCTCCTACGAGCAGTACTTC. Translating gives CATSAGSSYEQYF.

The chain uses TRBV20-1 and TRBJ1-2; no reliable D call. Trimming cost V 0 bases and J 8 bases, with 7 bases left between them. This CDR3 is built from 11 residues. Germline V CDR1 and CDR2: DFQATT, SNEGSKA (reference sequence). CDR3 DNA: TGCAGTGCTAGAGATCCAGCCGGCTACACCTTC. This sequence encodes CSARDPAGYTF.